This T cell receptor beta chain appears in the sequencing data of a study of circulating and synovial CD4+ cells in juvenile arthritis. Concerning this clone itself: The antigen is undetermined.

Study observations and caveats: These repertoires were less diverse than bulk blood CD4 repertoires. Overlap with synovium rose as more T cells were sequenced. Bulk blood CD4 samples held at least an order of magnitude more or fewer genomes than CPL.

Donors were patients with active juvenile idiopathic arthritis. Repertoires were generated with immunoSEQ multiplex PCR, while TCRdb's copy carries only in-frame clones and drops some. The repertoire holds more than 1,500 clones, with roughly 95% as singletons. Trimming took 3 bases from V and 0 from J, leaving 6 bases between them. The CDR3 is made up of 14 amino acids. Germline V gene data show CDR1 as SGHNT and CDR2 as YENEEA. This sequence originates from a human donor with juvenile idiopathic arthritis. This rearrangement joins TRBV11-3 to TRBJ2-1; a weak D match, TRBD2 (6 bases). The specimen sequenced was CD4+ T cells from synovial fluid. The chain's CDR3 is CASSFGGSYNEQFF. The DNA for the CDR3 is TGTGCCAGCAGCTTCGGGGGCTCCTACAATGAGCAGTTCTTC.